These T cell receptor beta chains were read from a single sample in a study of T cells in Graves' hyperthyroidism and ophthalmopathy. TCRdb re-analysed the multiplex PCR reads in MiXCR, keeping a single row per CDR3 protein. Of over 650,000 distinct CDR3 sequences listed, just under 45% are singletons. Material: peripheral blood or thyroid tissue (not recorded which). The receptors were sampled from an adult man with Graves' disease, either hyperthyroidism or ophthalmopathy (not recorded which). Each CDR3 is given with its conserved first and last residue. Each record gives: D gene, V gene, clone size, J gene, CDR3 protein, CDR3 DNA. The D gene is left open where the match is weak. Size is omitted from some rows. Given values are once, few, many or a class for expanded clones.

-	TRBV6-6	many	TRBJ2-7	CASSTGQDYEQYF	TGTGCCAGCAGTACCGGGCAGGACTACGAGCAGTACTTC
-	TRBV5-1	-	TRBJ2-1	CASSRGAYNEQFF	TGCGCCAGCAGCAGGGGCGCCTACAATGAGCAGTTCTTC
-	TRBV20-1	-	TRBJ2-5	CSARDGLRGTETQYF	TGCAGTGCTAGAGATGGACTCAGAGGAACGGAGACCCAGTACTTC
TRBD1	TRBV20-1	-	TRBJ1-5	CSATGTDMNQPQHF	TGCAGTGCCACCGGGACAGACATGAATCAGCCCCAGCATTTT
-	TRBV10-1	many	TRBJ1-2	CASNLKTRYTF	TGCGCCAGCAACTTGAAAACACGCTACACCTTC
TRBD1	TRBV2	-	TRBJ1-5	CASSEFVRGRGQPQHF	TGTGCCAGCAGTGAATTTGTCAGGGGGCGCGGACAGCCCCAGCATTTT
-	TRBV19	-	TRBJ1-5	CASNGAAGNQPQHF	TGTGCCAGTAACGGGGCAGCGGGCAATCAGCCCCAGCATTTT
-	TRBV7-9	many	TRBJ2-7	CASSLKPGSEQYF	TGTGCCAGCAGCTTAAAGCCGGGAAGCGAGCAGTACTTC
-	TRBV19	-	TRBJ1-2	CANSKPTGGNYGYTF	TGTGCCAATAGTAAGCCGACAGGAGGAAACTATGGCTACACCTTC
-	TRBV11-2	-	TRBJ1-2	CASSLLPPGRRLNYGYTF	TGTGCCAGCAGCTTATTGCCGCCAGGCAGGAGACTAAACTATGGCTACACCTTC
TRBD2	TRBV7-9	-	TRBJ2-2	CASSPLVAGVGTGELFF	TGTGCCAGCAGCCCCCTCGTGGCGGGAGTTGGTACCGGGGAGCTGTTTTTT
-	TRBV2	few	TRBJ2-7	CASQSRANSYEQYF	TGTGCCAGTCAAAGTAGGGCTAACTCCTACGAGCAGTACTTC
-	TRBV15	-	TRBJ2-7	CATSRDRGNYEQYF	TGTGCCACCAGCAGAGATCGGGGGAACTATGAGCAGTACTTC
TRBD1	TRBV9	-	TRBJ2-7	CASSVAPGTDYYEQYF	TGTGCCAGCAGCGTAGCCCCCGGGACAGACTACTACGAGCAGTACTTC
-	TRBV5-5	few	TRBJ1-4	CASSLGVIGTNEKLFF	TGTGCCAGCAGCTTGGGAGTCATCGGAACTAATGAAAAACTGTTTTTT
TRBD1	TRBV4-1	many	TRBJ1-2	CASSLRDREGGYTF	TGCGCCAGCAGCCTCCGGGACAGGGAGGGTGGCTACACCTTC
-	TRBV7-6	many	TRBJ2-2	CASSFLTGELFF	TGTGCCAGCAGCTTCCTCACCGGGGAGCTGTTTTTT
-	TRBV5-8	-	TRBJ1-5	CTSSFPGKGDQPQHF	TGTACCAGCAGCTTCCCAGGGAAGGGGGATCAGCCCCAGCATTTT